One sample yielded the 30 T cell receptor beta chains listed below, sequenced in a study of blood T cell repertoires in COVID-19. The method was immunoSEQ multiplex PCR; TCRdb's version includes in-frame clones alone and lacks a portion of them. There are some 48,000 clones in the sample; over 75% occur only once, and 3% to 3.5% lies in the top ten. Sequencing used peripheral blood. All receptors come from a man in his fifties with active COVID-19.

This clone has only one observation. This sequence joins TRBV7-6 and TRBJ2-1; 7 bases fit TRBD2. The CDR3 runs 22 residues. The germline V gene has CDR1 SGHVS and CDR2 FNYEAQ. V was pared by 2 bases and J by 4 bases, with 26 bases of the junction left unmatched. CDR3 residues: CASSLWVGLAETVPVQYNEQFF. CDR3 DNA sequence: TGTGCCAGCAGCTTATGGGTTGGGCTAGCGGAGACGGTCCCCGTGCAATACAATGAGCAGTTCTTC.

The CDR3 bases are TGCGCCAGCAGCTTTTCCCCCCCTAGCGTGGACAATGAGCAGTTCTTC. This sequence encodes CASSFSPPSVDNEQFF. The rearrangement links TRBV5-1 to TRBJ2-1; D is perhaps TRBD2 (6 bases). The CDR3 runs 16 residues. The V end lost 2 bases, the J end lost 5 bases, and 17 bases lay between the germline ends. In germline, CDR1 is SGHRS, CDR2 YFSETQ. Full variable domain (remainder filled in from reference TRBV5-1 and TRBJ2-1): KAGVTQTPRYLIKTRGQQVTLSCSPISGHRSVSWYQQTPGQGLQFLFEYFSETQRNKGNFPGRFSGRQFSNSRSEMNVSTLELGDSALYLCASSFSPPSVDNEQFFGPGTRLTVL.

This chain uses TRBV5-1 with TRBJ1-2, with TRBD1 matching 7 bases. Trimming removed 5 bases from V and 4 bases from J; junction bases left unmatched: 11. The germline V gene has CDR1 SGHRS and CDR2 YFSETQ. The length of the CDR3 is 15 residues. DNA for the CDR3: TGCGCCAGCAGAGCCCAAACAGGGGACTCCTATGGCTACACCTTC. It is translated as CASRAQTGDSYGYTF. Together with reference TRBV5-1 and TRBJ1-2, the CDR3 gives the full variable domain: KAGVTQTPRYLIKTRGQQVTLSCSPISGHRSVSWYQQTPGQGLQFLFEYFSETQRNKGNFPGRFSGRQFSNSRSEMNVSTLELGDSALYLCASRAQTGDSYGYTFGSGTRLTVV.

The J gene is TRBJ2-1, the V gene TRBV19, with TRBD2 matching 12 bases. The germline V gene encodes CDR1 LNHDA and CDR2 SQIVND (reference sequence). The CDR3 is 15 residues long. V trimming: 7 bases; J trimming: 8 bases; junction bases outside the gene matches: 9. CDR3 loop: CASTLLAGGLYEQFF. The CDR3 DNA sequence: TGTGCCAGTACCTTACTAGCGGGAGGTTTGTATGAGCAGTTCTTC.

The chain links TRBV6-5 to TRBJ2-3; D gene ambiguous. The CDR3 runs 13 residues. Looked up from germline, CDR1 is MNHEY and CDR2 is SVGAGI. Trimming cost V 5 bases and J 2 bases, with 8 bases left between them. This chain's CDR3 is CASSPVFTDTQYF. As DNA, the CDR3 is TGTGCCAGCAGTCCCGTATTCACAGATACGCAGTATTTT.

In its sample, this clone was seen a few times. The chain couples TRBV7-9 to TRBJ2-3; 8 nucleotides agree with TRBD2. Germline trimming cut 7 bases from V and 5 bases from J; bases unmatched to any gene: 5. The germline gives CDR1 SEHNR, CDR2 FQNEAQ (reference sequence). The CDR3 totals 13 residues. The CDR3 bases are TGTGCCAGCATGGGACTAGGGGGAGATACGCAGTATTTT. Amino acids: CASMGLGGDTQYF.

This rearrangement joins TRBV21-1 to TRBJ2-1; TRBD1 is the table's D call and was not checked against the DNA. TRBV21-1 is an annotated pseudogene. The CDR3 has 15 amino acids. The CDR3 region is CASSKVGQGCNEQFF. The CDR3 nucleotides are TGTGCCAGCAGCAAAGTCGGACAGGGGTGCAATGAGCAGTTCTTC.

This clone has just a few counts. The rearrangement joins TRBV6-5 to TRBJ1-1; 7 bases align to TRBD1. Trimming at V came to 6 bases and at J to 5 bases, leaving 6 bases not matched to a gene. The length of the CDR3 is 13 residues. Germline CDR1 reads MNHEY; CDR2 reads SVGAGI. The chain's CDR3 is CASRDRAITEAFF. The DNA of the CDR3 is TGTGCCAGCAGAGACAGGGCTATAACTGAAGCTTTCTTT.

The chain recombines TRBV6-6 with TRBJ1-6, with D possibly matching TRBD1 (6 bases). V lost 7 bases, J lost 6 bases, and 10 bases lay in between. CDR3 length equals 13 residues. Germline V gene data show CDR1 as MNHNY and CDR2 as SVGAGI (reference sequence). The CDR3 spells CASKTGINSPLHF. DNA of the CDR3: TGTGCCAGCAAAACAGGGATTAATTCACCCCTCCACTTT.

The V and J genes are TRBV7-6 and TRBJ2-5; D ambiguous. This CDR3 is 13 amino acids long. Germline V gene lookup returns CDR1 SGHVS and CDR2 FNYEAQ. The V end lost 4 bases, the J end lost 9 bases, and 15 bases lay between the germline ends. The CDR3 DNA follows: TGTGCCAGCAGCTCCATTTCCGTCTGGCCCCAGTACTTC. Its protein product is CASSSISVWPQYF. The entire variable domain, with the rest obtained from reference TRBV7-6 and TRBJ2-5, is as follows: GAGVSQSPRYKVTKRGQDVALRCDPISGHVSLYWYRQALGQGPEFLTYFNYEAQQDKSGLPNDRFSAERPEGSISTLTIQRTEQRDSAMYRCASSSISVWPQYFGPGTRLLVL.

The genes are TRBV7-8 and TRBJ1-5; tentatively, D is TRBD1 (5 bases). With 5 bases removed from V and 5 bases from J, the gap between germline ends came to 19 bases. This CDR3 spans 16 amino acids. Germline V lookup: CDR1 SGHVS, CDR2 FQNEAQ. The CDR3 is CASSRVAGLLYQPQHF. The DNA for the CDR3 is TGTGCCAGCAGCCGTGTCGCGGGACTTTTATATCAGCCCCAGCATTTT.

The V call is TRBV19, the J call TRBJ2-7; TRBD1 matches 10 bases. The length of the CDR3 is 17 residues. The V and J ends lost 8 bases and 2 bases, in that order; junction bases with no gene match: 15. Germline-derived CDR1 and CDR2 are LNHDA and SQIVND (reference sequence). The CDR3 reads CASPDRGLSTLPYEQYV. CDR3 in DNA: TGTGCCAGTCCAGACAGGGGGCTCAGTACGCTACCCTACGAGCAGTACGTC.

CDR3 loop: CSVTGEGTEAFF. CDR3 DNA sequence: TGCAGCGTCACAGGGGAAGGGACTGAAGCTTTCTTT. The chain links TRBV29-1 to TRBJ1-1; 7 bases fit TRBD1. This CDR3 comprises 12 residues. With V trimmed by 6 bases and J by 5 bases, 6 bases remained unmatched. The germline V gene encodes CDR1 SQVTM and CDR2 ANQGSEA. Together with reference TRBV29-1 and TRBJ1-1, the CDR3 gives the full variable domain: SAVISQKPSRDICQRGTSLTIQCQVDSQVTMMFWYRQQPGQSLTLIATANQGSEATYESGFVIDKFPISRPNLTFSTLTVSNMSPEDSSIYLCSVTGEGTEAFFGQGTRLTVV.

CDR3 residues: CASSYLLGGPLADTQYF. For the CDR3, the DNA is TGTGCCAGCAGTTACTTATTGGGGGGGCCCCTGGCAGATACGCAGTATTTT. The V gene is TRBV6-2 or TRBV6-3, the J gene TRBJ2-3, with D perhaps matching TRBD2 (7 bases). Germline loops: CDR1 MNHEY, CDR2 SVGEGT. Trimming removed 1 base at V and 4 bases at J, with 18 bases between. The CDR3 is 17 amino acids.

J is TRBJ2-2 and V is TRBV29-1; TRBD1 might be the D (5 bases). CDR1 and CDR2 (germline): SQVTM, ANQGSEA. The CDR3 runs to 14 residues. With 7 bases removed from V and 3 bases from J, the gap between germline ends came to 15 bases. The CDR3 nucleotides read TGCAGCGGAAAAAGGGGTTTAGACACCGGGGAGCTGTTTTTT. As protein: CSGKRGLDTGELFF.

The chain links TRBV5-1 to TRBJ2-5; 7 positions match TRBD1. Per germline, CDR1 SGHRS and CDR2 YFSETQ. Trimming cost V 4 bases and J 2 bases; bases outside gene matches: 5. This CDR3 region has 14 residues. CDR3 region: CASSVGTAQETQYF. DNA for the CDR3: TGCGCCAGCAGCGTAGGGACAGCTCAAGAGACCCAGTACTTC.

The J gene is TRBJ1-1, the V gene TRBV7-3; D not resolved. This CDR3 contains 16 residues. The germline V gene has CDR1 SGHTA and CDR2 FQGTGA. The V gene lost 1 base and the J gene lost 1 base, with 13 bases spanning the gap. The CDR3 sequence is CASSLIGVTRNTEAFF. The DNA of the CDR3 is TGTGCCAGCAGCTTAATCGGGGTGACAAGGAACACTGAAGCTTTCTTT.

The chain is built from TRBV11-3 and TRBJ1-2, with a possible D match to TRBD1 (6 bases). The germline V and J ends were trimmed by 4 bases and 8 bases, with 11 bases remaining between them. The CDR3 covers 12 residues. The germline V gene encodes CDR1 SGHNT and CDR2 YENEEA. In DNA form, the CDR3 reads TGTGCCAGCAGCTATGCAGGGGCCGGCTACACCTTC. It specifies CASSYAGAGYTF.

The chain couples TRBV7-9 to TRBJ2-7; 11 bases map to TRBD2. Germline values: CDR1 SEHNR, CDR2 FQNEAQ (reference sequence). The CDR3 has 14 amino acids. J was trimmed by 5 bases and V by 3 bases; bases with no gene match: 3. The CDR3 nucleotides are TGTGCCAGCAGCTTGGCGGGACTAGCGGACGAGCAGTACGTC. Its translation: CASSLAGLADEQYV.

The J gene is TRBJ2-1, the V gene TRBV6-1; no firm D call. CDR3 length equals 14 residues. CDR1 and CDR2 (germline): MNHNS, SASEGT. Trimming shortened V by 3 bases and J by 5 bases, and 11 bases separated the two germline ends. CDR3 region: CASSDPGGDNEQFF. The CDR3 DNA sequence: TGTGCCAGCAGTGACCCTGGCGGCGACAATGAGCAGTTCTTC.

The CDR3: CASSLFLRTPNTGELFF. The CDR3 DNA reads as TGTGCCAGCAGCTTATTTTTGCGGACTCCTAACACCGGGGAGCTGTTTTTT. The gene calls are TRBV7-9 and TRBJ2-2, with D perhaps matching TRBD2 (5 bases). Germline V gene data show CDR1 as SEHNR and CDR2 as FQNEAQ (reference sequence). V gave up 2 bases and J gave up 2 bases, with 15 bases separating them. The CDR3 runs to 17 residues. Together with reference TRBV7-9 and TRBJ2-2, the CDR3 gives the full variable domain: DTGVSQNPRHKITKRGQNVTFRCDPISEHNRLYWYRQTLGQGPEFLTYFQNEAQLEKSRLLSDRFSAERPKGSFSTLEIQRTEQGDSAMYLCASSLFLRTPNTGELFFGEGSRLTVL.

This clone was seen a single time. CDR3 region: CASRFRGPYGYTF. The CDR3 DNA reads as TGTGCCAGCAGGTTCAGGGGGCCATATGGCTACACCTTC. This chain links TRBV27 with TRBJ1-2; the match to TRBD1 covers 8 bases. The CDR3 spans 13 residues. Germline values: CDR1 MNHEY, CDR2 SMNVEV (reference sequence). The trim removed 6 bases at V and 5 bases at J, leaving 5 bases unmatched.

This clone was found a few times. The chain is built from TRBV27 and TRBJ1-6; 8 bases match TRBD1. J gave up 10 bases and V 3 bases, and 8 bases lay outside the gene matches. Looked up from germline, CDR1 is MNHEY and CDR2 is SMNVEV (reference sequence). The CDR3 totals 15 residues. Here the CDR3 reads CASSFGQGGVSPLHF. The CDR3 DNA follows: TGTGCCAGCAGTTTCGGACAGGGTGGAGTGTCACCCCTCCACTTT.

The rearrangement uses TRBV19 and TRBJ1-4, with D tentatively TRBD1 (6 bases). The CDR3 has 14 amino acids. Germline loops: CDR1 LNHDA, CDR2 SQIVND (reference sequence). The V and J ends lost 6 bases and 8 bases respectively, with 16 bases between them. In DNA, the CDR3 is TGTGCCAGTAGGACAGGAGTTTCGTGGGAAAAACTGTTTTTT. This codes for CASRTGVSWEKLFF.

J is TRBJ2-7 and V is TRBV5-8; tentative D call: TRBD2 (6 bases). Trimming removed 2 bases from V and 6 bases from J, with 15 bases in between. The CDR3 extends over 14 amino acids. The germline V gene encodes CDR1 SGHTS and CDR2 YDEGEE. The CDR3 DNA follows: TGTGCCAGCAGCTTCGGATCGCGGGGTGGCGAGCAGTACTTC. Translation: CASSFGSRGGEQYF.

The genes are TRBV7-8 and TRBJ1-5, with D hard to call. The CDR3 loop spans 17 amino acids. V was shortened by 4 bases and J by 2 bases, with 18 bases between the two germline ends. Germline CDR1 reads SGHVS; CDR2 reads FQNEAQ. CDR3 residues: CASSSTLVTAGNQPQHF. CDR3 sequence (DNA): TGTGCCAGCAGCTCAACCTTGGTCACAGCCGGCAATCAGCCCCAGCATTTT.

The rearrangement uses TRBV29-1 and TRBJ1-2; weak D call: TRBD1 (6 bases). CDR1 and CDR2 from the germline V gene are SQVTM and ANQGSEA. CDR3 size: 13 residues. Between the trimmed V and J ends, which lost 3 bases and 2 bases, there was a span of 10 bases. CDR3 sequence reads: CSVDPTGNYGYTF. The CDR3 DNA is TGCAGCGTTGACCCAACAGGGAACTATGGCTACACCTTC.

The rearrangement links TRBV7-3 to TRBJ1-2, with no clear D. V dropped 2 bases and J dropped 5 bases, with 12 bases sitting between them. Germline CDR1 is SGHTA and CDR2 is FQGTGA. The CDR3 is made up of 14 amino acids. As DNA, the CDR3 is TGTGCCAGCAGCTTAGGACCCGGGAAGTATGGCTACACCTTC. Protein: CASSLGPGKYGYTF.

V is TRBV10-3 and J is TRBJ2-5; 11 positions match TRBD1. The CDR3 consists of 14 residues. Germline assignment: CDR1 ENHRY and CDR2 SYGVKD. J was trimmed by 5 bases and V by 6 bases; bases with no gene match: 5. The DNA for the CDR3 is TGTGCCATCAGACCCGGGACAGGGGGGGAGACCCAGTACTTC. Translated: CAIRPGTGGETQYF.

The sample holds one count of this clone. The gene calls are TRBV10-1 and TRBJ2-3, with unresolved D. The ends were cut back, 6 bases at V and 6 bases at J, with 10 bases in the middle. CDR3 size: 12 residues. Per germline, CDR1 WNHNN and CDR2 SYGVQD (reference sequence). In DNA, the CDR3 is TGCGCCAGCAGCATACCCGGGGATACGCAGTATTTT. Translated, it gives CASSIPGDTQYF.